The 32 T cell receptor beta chains in this list originate from one sample, sequenced in a study of blood T cells in healthy people across ages. Sample-barcoded 5' priming and a J-beta primer mix drove a second PCR of 7 to 11 cycles. TCRdb called the 5' RACE reads again in MiXCR, with one record for every CDR3 protein. Of about 670,000 distinct CDR3 sequences in the sample, approximately 40% are singletons; the top ten hold about 32%. What was sequenced was blood. These TCRs come from a man older than 75 in good health.

The gene calls are TRBV12-3 or TRBV12-4 and TRBJ2-1; 9 positions match TRBD1. This CDR3 is built from 15 residues. With 5 bases clipped from V and 6 bases from J, the junction kept 8 bases outside the gene matches. The CDR3 reads CASSPGTGSSNEQFF. The CDR3 coding sequence is TGTGCCAGCAGTCCCGGGACAGGGTCGAGCAATGAGCAGTTCTTC.

The chain couples TRBV4-2 to TRBJ2-6; D not resolved. The germline V gene has CDR1 LGHNA and CDR2 YNFKEQ. V lost 0 bases to trimming and J lost 1 base, with 10 bases between them. CDR3 length: 17 residues. CDR3 sequence reads: CASSQEDRASGANVLTF. CDR3 nucleotide sequence: TGTGCCAGCAGCCAAGAGGACCGAGCATCTGGGGCCAACGTCCTGACTTTC.

The sample holds many counts of this clonotype. The chain uses TRBV5-1 and TRBJ2-5, with D possibly being TRBD1 (5 bases). The germline V and J ends were trimmed by 1 base and 5 bases, with 18 bases remaining between them. The germline V gene has CDR1 SGHRS and CDR2 YFSETQ. This CDR3 contains 16 residues. The CDR3 is CASSLHSTGSGETQYF. CDR3 in DNA: TGCGCCAGCAGCTTGCATTCTACAGGATCCGGGGAGACCCAGTACTTC.

This clonotype has just a few counts. The chain recombines TRBV10-3 with TRBJ2-5, with 7 nucleotides matching TRBD2. In germline, CDR1 is ENHRY, CDR2 SYGVKD. This CDR3 has 12 amino acids. V lost 2 bases and J lost 13; bases outside the gene matches: 7. The CDR3 DNA sequence: TGTGCCATCAGTGAGGACGGACTAGTAGTGTACTTC. Its translation is CAISEDGLVVYF.

V gene TRBV7-3 combines with J gene TRBJ2-5, with 7 bases lining up with TRBD1. The CDR3 totals 15 residues. Germline V gene lookup returns CDR1 SGHTA and CDR2 FQGTGA. Unmatched junction bases numbered 8, after V lost 4 bases and J lost 3 bases. Here the CDR3 reads CASSYAGGGEETQYF. CDR3 bases: TGTGCCAGCAGCTATGCAGGGGGTGGGGAAGAGACCCAGTACTTC.

V and J are TRBV6-1 and TRBJ1-2, with a possible D match to TRBD1 (5 bases). The V end was cut by 2 bases, the J end by 6 bases, with 10 bases between. From germline, CDR1 is MNHNS and CDR2 SASEGT. The CDR3 extends over 13 amino acids. The CDR3 nucleotides read TGTGCCAGCAGTGAACAGGGATTTGATGGCTACACCTTC. This translates into CASSEQGFDGYTF.

This clonotype showed up just a few times. With a much larger clone just one base away, this may be a read error. The rearrangement links TRBV27 to TRBJ2-7; 7 nucleotides agree with TRBD1. Germline CDR1 is MNHEY and CDR2 is SMNVEV (reference sequence). The CDR3 consists of 15 residues. CDR3 DNA: TGTGCCGGCAGCCGCAGTCAAGGGGGCGAGTACGAGCAGTACTTC. It codes for CAGSRSQGGEYEQYF.

The J gene is TRBJ1-1, the V gene TRBV20-1; D is ambiguous. Germline values: CDR1 DFQATT, CDR2 SNEGSKA (reference sequence). The CDR3 sequence is 12 residues long. Between the trimmed V and J ends, which lost 6 bases and 1 base, there was a span of 9 bases. The CDR3 reads CSAARSNTEAFF. CDR3 bases: TGCAGTGCCGCACGGTCGAACACTGAAGCTTTCTTT.

This clonotype was observed a handful of times. The chain is built from TRBV20-1 and TRBJ2-7; D gene uncertain. The germline V gene encodes CDR1 DFQATT and CDR2 SNEGSKA (reference sequence). The CDR3 length is 12 residues. V shed 3 bases and J shed 3 bases, with 9 bases lying between them. The CDR3 loop is CSASPKGYEQYF. The CDR3 DNA is TGCAGTGCTAGCCCGAAGGGCTACGAGCAGTACTTC.

This chain joins TRBV6-2 or TRBV6-3 and TRBJ2-3, with D possibly matching TRBD1 (5 bases). The V gene lost 4 bases and the J gene lost 6 bases, with 14 bases spanning the gap. CDR1 MNHEY and CDR2 SVGEGT come from the germline V gene. The CDR3 extends over 14 amino acids. The CDR3 sequence: CASSSFTNRDTQYF. CDR3 bases: TGTGCCAGCAGTTCCTTTACGAACAGGGATACGCAGTATTTT.

This chain joins TRBV24-1 and TRBJ2-1, with D uncertain. The V and J ends lost 4 bases and 9 bases respectively, with 9 bases between them. Germline assignment: CDR1 KGHDR and CDR2 SFDVKD. This CDR3 spans 12 amino acids. The CDR3 DNA reads TGTGCCACCAGTGAAGGCTGGAGTGAGCAGTTCTTC. Its translation: CATSEGWSEQFF.

This sequence joins TRBV28 and TRBJ1-5; the D is unclear. The length of the CDR3 is 8 residues. Germline CDR1 MDHEN, CDR2 SYDVKM. V dropped 7 bases and J dropped 10 bases, with 2 bases sitting between them. The CDR3 bases are TGTGCCAGCACTCCCCAGCATTTT. Its translation: CASTPQHF.

This clonotype showed up many times. The chain couples TRBV6-2 or TRBV6-3 to TRBJ2-3; 10 nucleotides agree with TRBD2. This CDR3 spans 16 amino acids. Per the germline V gene, CDR1 is MNHEY and CDR2 is SVGEGT. J was trimmed by 4 bases and V by 5 bases; bases with no gene match: 9. The CDR3 bases are TGTGCCAGCAGTCCCGTCGGGACTAGCGCCCCAGATACGCAGTATTTT. Translation gives CASSPVGTSAPDTQYF.

The chain couples TRBV14 to TRBJ1-6, with TRBD1 matching 8 bases. In germline, CDR1 is SGHDN, CDR2 FVKESK. The trim removed 3 bases at V and 11 bases at J, leaving 3 bases unmatched. The CDR3 has 13 residues. CDR3 in DNA: TGTGCCAGCAGCCAGACAGGGGAGACACCCCTCCACTTT. Its protein is CASSQTGETPLHF.

This chain links TRBV18 with TRBJ2-1; D gene uncertain. Trimming removed 0 bases from V and 8 bases from J, with 14 bases in between. There are 15 residues in the CDR3. Germline CDR1 and CDR2: KGHSH and LQKENI. DNA of the CDR3: TGTGCCAGCTCACCACCGTCCAGCGTCGGCGATGAGCAGTTCTTC. It yields the protein CASSPPSSVGDEQFF.

The chain combines TRBV25-1 with TRBJ1-6, with D perhaps matching TRBD1 (5 bases). Germline CDR1 reads MGHDK; CDR2 reads SYGVNS. The V end was cut by 10 bases, the J end by 10 bases, with 20 bases between. The CDR3 consists of 14 residues. CDR3 loop: CAISGVGEGSPLHF. The CDR3 DNA reads as TGTGCCATCTCGGGGGTCGGCGAGGGGTCACCCCTCCACTTT.

The sample holds a few counts of this clonotype. The chain carries TRBV20-1 and TRBJ1-1; D might be TRBD1 (6 bases). CDR1 DFQATT and CDR2 SNEGSKA come from the germline V gene (reference sequence). The CDR3 spans 14 residues. Trimming left V 3 bases short and J 1 base short, with 12 bases between. The CDR3 loop reads CSASPDRRNTEAFF. The CDR3 nucleotides read TGCAGTGCTAGCCCCGACAGGAGGAACACTGAAGCTTTCTTT.

This clonotype was seen repeatedly, ten times or more. The genes are TRBV2 and TRBJ2-5, with unresolved D. Per germline, CDR1 SNHLY and CDR2 FYNNEI. The CDR3 runs 11 residues. With 7 bases removed from V and 2 bases from J, the gap between germline ends came to 5 bases. The CDR3 loop is CASKVQETQYF. For the CDR3, the DNA is TGTGCCAGCAAGGTTCAAGAGACCCAGTACTTC.

The chain recombines TRBV7-9 with TRBJ1-2; the D is unclear. CDR1 and CDR2 from the germline V gene are SEHNR and FQNEAQ (reference sequence). Trimming removed 5 bases at V and 2 bases at J, with 9 bases between. This CDR3 region has 13 residues. The CDR3, as DNA: TGTGCCAGCAGCCGGCCGGAGAACTATGGCTACACCTTC. It translates to CASSRPENYGYTF. The variable domain in full, with the rest retrieved from reference TRBV7-9 and TRBJ1-2, is DTGVSQNPRHKITKRGQNVTFRCDPISEHNRLYWYRQTLGQGPEFLTYFQNEAQLEKSRLLSDRFSAERPKGSFSTLEIQRTEQGDSAMYLCASSRPENYGYTFGSGTRLTVV.

Only a few counts were recorded for this clonotype. The chain recombines TRBV28 with TRBJ2-5; 9 bases match TRBD2. The V gene's germline CDR1 is MDHEN and CDR2 SYDVKM. The CDR3 is made up of 14 amino acids. V lost 4 bases, J lost 5 bases, and 5 bases stayed unmatched. DNA of the CDR3: TGTGCCAGCAGTTCTATAGCGGGGGTGGAGACCCAGTACTTC. Residues: CASSSIAGVETQYF.

This clonotype appeared a few times. The rearrangement links TRBV6-2 or TRBV6-3 to TRBJ2-3; no clear D gene. Germline V gene data show CDR1 as MNHEY and CDR2 as SVGEGT. V was pared by 3 bases and J by 4 bases, with 8 bases between. The CDR3 totals 13 residues. The CDR3 nucleotides are TGTGCCAGCAGTTATGGCTGGGCAGATACGCAGTATTTT. Its protein is CASSYGWADTQYF.

Comment on this clonotype: A read error is possible here, since a much larger clone lies one base away. This chain links TRBV12-3 or TRBV12-4 with TRBJ2-6; D is undetermined. V gave up 4 bases and J gave up 3 bases, with 10 bases separating them. The CDR3 extends over 15 amino acids. DNA for the CDR3: TGTGCCAGCAGTTACCAGGTTGGTGGGGCCAACGTCCTGACTTTC. It encodes CASSYQVGGANVLTF.

The chain couples TRBV15 to TRBJ2-1; D is unclear. CDR1 LNHNV and CDR2 YYDKDF come from the germline V gene (reference sequence). Trimming removed 3 bases from V and 6 bases from J, with 15 bases in between. This CDR3 is 15 amino acids long. CDR3 region: CATSRDVNTCNEQFF. In nucleotides, the CDR3 is TGTGCCACCAGCAGGGACGTAAACACCTGCAATGAGCAGTTCTTC.

The sample holds a few counts of this clonotype. The V and J genes are TRBV7-2 and TRBJ2-2; D is uncertain. The germline gives CDR1 SGHTA, CDR2 FQGNSA. The CDR3 has 15 residues. Trimming cost V 0 bases and J 1 base, with 6 bases left between them. The CDR3 DNA reads TGTGCCAGCAGCTTAGCGGGATTGAACACCGGGGAGCTGTTTTTT. Residues: CASSLAGLNTGELFF.

This clonotype came up a few times. The chain links TRBV7-2 to TRBJ2-6; TRBD2 matches 7 bases. V lost 6 bases and J lost 0; bases outside the gene matches: 8. Germline V CDR1 and CDR2: SGHTA, FQGNSA. The CDR3 has 17 residues. Here the CDR3 DNA reads TGTGCCAGCAGAACCCAGCGGGGTCGCTCTGGGGCCAACGTCCTGACTTTC. It codes for CASRTQRGRSGANVLTF.

This rearrangement joins TRBV10-3 to TRBJ2-1, with 8 bases lining up with TRBD1. Unmatched junction bases numbered 3, after V lost 5 bases and J lost 3 bases. The CDR3 spans 14 residues. Germline loops: CDR1 ENHRY, CDR2 SYGVKD. The chain's CDR3 is CAISIQGGYNEQFF. CDR3 coding DNA: TGTGCCATCAGTATACAGGGGGGCTACAATGAGCAGTTCTTC.

The V and J genes are TRBV2 and TRBJ2-3; 7 nucleotides agree with TRBD1. After removal of 4 bases from V and 3 bases from J, the junction contained 13 bases not matched to a gene. Germline assignment: CDR1 SNHLY and CDR2 FYNNEI. The CDR3 loop spans 17 amino acids. The CDR3 spells CASSGFDRVEGTDTQYF. Here the CDR3 DNA reads TGTGCCAGCAGTGGATTCGACAGGGTAGAGGGGACAGATACGCAGTATTTT.

The chain uses TRBV18 and TRBJ1-3; 7 bases agree with TRBD1. After removal of 3 bases from V and 0 bases from J, the junction contained 17 bases not matched to a gene. The germline CDR1 and CDR2 sequences are KGHSH and LQKENI. The CDR3 spans 20 residues. Here the CDR3 DNA reads TGTGCCAGCTCACCTATGACAGGGAAAGGGACAAGAGCCTCTGGAAACACCATATATTTT. Protein product: CASSPMTGKGTRASGNTIYF. Based on the CDR3 plus reference TRBV18 and TRBJ1-3, the full variable domain is NAGVMQNPRHLVRRRGQEARLRCSPMKGHSHVYWYRQLPEEGLKFMVYLQKENIIDESGMPKERFSAEFPKEGPSILRIQQVVRGDSAAYFCASSPMTGKGTRASGNTIYFGEGSWLTVV.

The rearrangement joins TRBV29-1 to TRBJ1-4; possible D gene TRBD1, 5 bases. The germline V gene has CDR1 SQVTM and CDR2 ANQGSEA. The CDR3 runs to 16 residues. V lost 0 bases to trimming and J lost 7 bases, with 18 bases between them. CDR3 in amino acids: CSVEDPRLGTGEKLFF. Here the CDR3 DNA reads TGCAGCGTTGAAGATCCGCGACTGGGGACTGGTGAAAAACTGTTTTTT. Full variable domain (rest looked up from reference TRBV29-1 and TRBJ1-4): SAVISQKPSRDICQRGTSLTIQCQVDSQVTMMFWYRQQPGQSLTLIATANQGSEATYESGFVIDKFPISRPNLTFSTLTVSNMSPEDSSIYLCSVEDPRLGTGEKLFFGSGTQLSVL.

The rearrangement links TRBV6-1 to TRBJ2-5, with 8 bases that match TRBD2. There are 15 residues in the CDR3. Germline lookup yields CDR1 MNHNS and CDR2 SASEGT. The junction had 11 bases not matched to a gene; V was cut back by 8 bases and J by 3 bases. CDR3 loop: CASSKAGALEETQYF. As DNA, the CDR3 is TGTGCCAGCTCGAAAGCGGGGGCGCTTGAAGAGACCCAGTACTTC.

A few counts support this clonotype. The V and J genes are TRBV20-1 and TRBJ1-2; 12 positions match TRBD1. This CDR3 is built from 13 residues. Germline CDR1 is DFQATT and CDR2 is SNEGSKA (reference sequence). Trimming cost V 6 bases and J 6 bases; bases outside gene matches: 5. CDR3: CSAQGQGANGYTF. CDR3 nucleotide sequence: TGCAGTGCCCAGGGACAGGGGGCTAATGGCTACACCTTC.

Comment on this clonotype: This may arise from a read error, as a much more abundant clone is one base away. The rearrangement joins TRBV5-1 to TRBJ2-7; TRBD1 might be the D (5 bases). CDR1 is SGHRS, CDR2 YFSETQ, per germline. The V end lost 4 bases, the J end lost 0 bases, and 11 bases lay between the germline ends. CDR3 length: 14 residues. Here the CDR3 reads CASSLGAFSYEQYF. CDR3 DNA sequence: TGCGCCAGCAGCCTAGGGGCCTTCTCCTACGAGCAGTACTTC. Drawing the rest from reference TRBV5-1 and TRBJ2-7, the complete variable domain is KAGVTQTPRYLIKTRGQQVTLSCSPISGHRSVSWYQQTPGQGLQFLFEYFSETQRNKGNFPGRFSGRQFSNSRSEMNVSTLELGDSALYLCASSLGAFSYEQYFGPGTRLTVT.